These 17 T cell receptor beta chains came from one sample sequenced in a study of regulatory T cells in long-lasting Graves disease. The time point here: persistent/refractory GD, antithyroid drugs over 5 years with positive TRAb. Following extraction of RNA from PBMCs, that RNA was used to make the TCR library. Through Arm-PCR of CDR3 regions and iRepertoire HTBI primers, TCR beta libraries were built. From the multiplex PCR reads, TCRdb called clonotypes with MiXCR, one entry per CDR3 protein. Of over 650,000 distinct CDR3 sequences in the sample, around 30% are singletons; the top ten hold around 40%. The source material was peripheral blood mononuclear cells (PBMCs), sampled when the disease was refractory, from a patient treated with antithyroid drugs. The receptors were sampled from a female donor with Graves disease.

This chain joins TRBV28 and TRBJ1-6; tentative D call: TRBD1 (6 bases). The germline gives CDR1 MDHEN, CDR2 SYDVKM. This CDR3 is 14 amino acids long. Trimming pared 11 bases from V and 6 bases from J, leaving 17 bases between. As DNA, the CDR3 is TGTGCCGGCCGGGGGGGGGCGACTAATTCACCCCTCCACTTT. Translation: CAGRGGATNSPLHF.

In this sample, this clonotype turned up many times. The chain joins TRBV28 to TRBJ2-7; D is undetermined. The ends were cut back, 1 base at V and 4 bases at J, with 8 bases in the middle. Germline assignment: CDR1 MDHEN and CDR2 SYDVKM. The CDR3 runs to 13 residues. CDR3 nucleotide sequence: TGTGCCAGCAGTTTATTAGGTTTATACGAGCAGTACTTC. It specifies CASSLLGLYEQYF. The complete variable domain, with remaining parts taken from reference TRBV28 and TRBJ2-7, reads DVKVTQSSRYLVKRTGEKVFLECVQDMDHENMFWYRQDPGLGLRLIYFSYDVKMKEKGDIPEGYSVSREKKERFSLILESASTNQTSMYLCASSLLGLYEQYFGPGTRLTVT.

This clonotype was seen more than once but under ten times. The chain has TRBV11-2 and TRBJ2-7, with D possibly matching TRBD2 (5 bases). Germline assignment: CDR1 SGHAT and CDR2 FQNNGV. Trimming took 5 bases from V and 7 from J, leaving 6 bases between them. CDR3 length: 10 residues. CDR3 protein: CASSSGEQYF. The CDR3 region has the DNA TGTGCCAGCAGCAGCGGTGAGCAGTACTTC.

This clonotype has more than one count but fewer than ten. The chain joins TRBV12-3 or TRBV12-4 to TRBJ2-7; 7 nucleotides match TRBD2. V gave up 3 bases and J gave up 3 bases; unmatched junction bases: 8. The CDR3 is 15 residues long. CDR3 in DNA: TGTGCCAGCAGTTTTACTGCGGGAGTCTTCTACGAGCAGTACTTC. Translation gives CASSFTAGVFYEQYF.

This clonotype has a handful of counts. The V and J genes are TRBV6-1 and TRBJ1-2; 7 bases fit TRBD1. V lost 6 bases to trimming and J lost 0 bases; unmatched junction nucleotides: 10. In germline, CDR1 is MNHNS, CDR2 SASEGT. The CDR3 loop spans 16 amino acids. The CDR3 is CASSRGTDRPNYGYTF. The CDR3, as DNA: TGTGCCAGCAGCCGAGGGACAGACAGACCTAACTATGGCTACACCTTC.

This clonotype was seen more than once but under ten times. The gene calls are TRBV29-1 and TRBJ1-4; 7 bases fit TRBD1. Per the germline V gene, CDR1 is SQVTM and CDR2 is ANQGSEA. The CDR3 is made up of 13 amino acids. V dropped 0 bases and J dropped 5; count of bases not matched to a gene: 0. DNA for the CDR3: TGCAGCGTTGAAGAACAGGGGAATGAAAAACTGTTTTTT. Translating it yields CSVEEQGNEKLFF.

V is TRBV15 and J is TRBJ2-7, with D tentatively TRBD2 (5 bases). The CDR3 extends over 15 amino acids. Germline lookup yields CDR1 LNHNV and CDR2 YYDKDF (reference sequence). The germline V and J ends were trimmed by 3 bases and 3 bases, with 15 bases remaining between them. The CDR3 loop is CATSREATENYEQYF. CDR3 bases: TGTGCCACCAGCAGGGAGGCTACAGAAAACTACGAGCAGTACTTC.

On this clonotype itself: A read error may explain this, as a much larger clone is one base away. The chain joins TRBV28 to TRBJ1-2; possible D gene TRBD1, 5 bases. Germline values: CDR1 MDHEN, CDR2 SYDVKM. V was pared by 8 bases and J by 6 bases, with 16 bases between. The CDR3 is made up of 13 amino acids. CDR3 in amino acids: CASCTPGGDGYTF. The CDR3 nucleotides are TGTGCCAGCTGCACCCCGGGGGGTGATGGCTACACCTTC.

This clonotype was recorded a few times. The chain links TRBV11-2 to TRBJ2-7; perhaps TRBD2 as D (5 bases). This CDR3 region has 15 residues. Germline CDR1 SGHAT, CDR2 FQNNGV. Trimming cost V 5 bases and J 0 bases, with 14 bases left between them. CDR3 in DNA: TGTGCCAGCAGCCCAGCCGGTCGGGGCTCCTACGAGCAGTACTTC. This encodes CASSPAGRGSYEQYF.

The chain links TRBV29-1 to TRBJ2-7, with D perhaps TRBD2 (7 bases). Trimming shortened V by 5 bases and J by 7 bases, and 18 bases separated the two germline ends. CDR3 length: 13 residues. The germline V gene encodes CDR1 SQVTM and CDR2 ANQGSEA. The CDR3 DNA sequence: TGCAGCGTTAGGGGGACCGGGGGGACAGAGCAGTACTTC. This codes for CSVRGTGGTEQYF.

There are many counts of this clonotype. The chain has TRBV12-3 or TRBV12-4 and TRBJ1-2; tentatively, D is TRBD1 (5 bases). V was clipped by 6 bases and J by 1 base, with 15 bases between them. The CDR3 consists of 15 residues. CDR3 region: CASRSDDSRNYGYTF. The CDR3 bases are TGTGCCAGCAGGAGCGACGACAGTCGTAACTATGGCTACACCTTC.

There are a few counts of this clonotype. CDR3 DNA sequence: TGCAGTGCTAGTAGCGATAGCAATCAGCCCCAGCATTTT. Protein: CSASSDSNQPQHF. V gene TRBV20-1 combines with J gene TRBJ1-5, with D uncertain. Germline V CDR1 and CDR2: DFQATT, SNEGSKA (reference sequence). The length of the CDR3 is 13 residues. Deletions cut 3 bases from V and 0 bases from J, with 6 bases between.

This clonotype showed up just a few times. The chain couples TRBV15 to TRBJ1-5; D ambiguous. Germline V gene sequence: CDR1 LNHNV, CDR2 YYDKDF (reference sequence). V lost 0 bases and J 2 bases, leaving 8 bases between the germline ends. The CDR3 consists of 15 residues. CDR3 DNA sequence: TGTGCCACCAGCAGAGATGGAAGGGGCAATCAGCCCCAGCATTTT. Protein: CATSRDGRGNQPQHF.

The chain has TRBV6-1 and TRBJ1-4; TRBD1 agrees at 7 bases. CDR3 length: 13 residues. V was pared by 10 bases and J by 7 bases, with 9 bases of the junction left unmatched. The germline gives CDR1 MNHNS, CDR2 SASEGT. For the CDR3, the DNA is TGTGCCATCAAGACAGGGACGGGTGAAAAACTGTTTTTT. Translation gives CAIKTGTGEKLFF.

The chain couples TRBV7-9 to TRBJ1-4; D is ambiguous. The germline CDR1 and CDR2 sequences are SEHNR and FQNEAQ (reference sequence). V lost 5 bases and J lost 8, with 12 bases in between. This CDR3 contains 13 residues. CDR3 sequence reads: CASSPGNFEKLFF. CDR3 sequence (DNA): TGTGCCAGCAGCCCGGGGAATTTCGAAAAACTGTTTTTT.

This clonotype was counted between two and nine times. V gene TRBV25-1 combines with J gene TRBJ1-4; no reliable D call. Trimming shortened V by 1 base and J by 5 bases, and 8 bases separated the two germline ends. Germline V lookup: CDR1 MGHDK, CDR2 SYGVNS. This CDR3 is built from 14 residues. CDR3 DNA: TGTGCCAGCAGTGAATCATTACTGAATGAAAAACTGTTTTTT. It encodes CASSESLLNEKLFF.

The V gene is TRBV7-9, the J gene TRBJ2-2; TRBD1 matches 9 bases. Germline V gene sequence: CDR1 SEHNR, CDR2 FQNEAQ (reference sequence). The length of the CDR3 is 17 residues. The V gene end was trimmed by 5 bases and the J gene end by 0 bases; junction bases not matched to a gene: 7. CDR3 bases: TGTGCCAGCAGCCAGCCTACAGGGGGCGCGAACACCGGGGAGCTGTTTTTT. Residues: CASSQPTGGANTGELFF.